This paragraph reports one T cell receptor beta chain. The antigen is not known. Researchers ran the PCR with 60 Vbeta and 13 Jbeta primers. Method: immunoSEQ multiplex PCR; TCRdb's copy keeps in-frame clones and lacks some. This sample's table reports about 150,000 clones. The data belong to a study of cytomegalovirus exposure and HLA in healthy donors. Overall study findings and caveats: In the analysis, some V segments, TRBV6-2 and TRBV6-3 included, were excluded as indistinguishable.

The V segment lost 4 bases and the J segment 3 bases; nucleotides outside the gene matches: 9. Germline V gives CDR1 MNHEY, CDR2 SVGAGI. This CDR3 region has 16 residues. The source is a woman between 50 and 59 years old in good health and CMV-seronegative. V gene TRBV6-5 combines with J gene TRBJ2-7, with TRBD2 identical over 10 bases. The sequencing input was PBMCs. CDR3 coding DNA: TGTGCCAGCAGTTTCCGAAGCGGGGGGGTCGACTACGAGCAGTACTTC. Its translation is CASSFRSGGVDYEQYF.